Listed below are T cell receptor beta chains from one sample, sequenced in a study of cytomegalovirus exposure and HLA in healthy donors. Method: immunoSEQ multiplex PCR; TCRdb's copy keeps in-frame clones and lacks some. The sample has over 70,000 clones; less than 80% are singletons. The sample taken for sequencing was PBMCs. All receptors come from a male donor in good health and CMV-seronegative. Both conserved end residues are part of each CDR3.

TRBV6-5	CASSRGISNQPQHF
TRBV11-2	CASRFWGTGNTEAFF
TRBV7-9	CASSSQGGNTEAFF
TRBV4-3	CASSRAGTGGETQYF
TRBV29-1	CSVRQDSYEQYF
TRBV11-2	CASSLRLSSYNEQFF
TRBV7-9	CASSPTGSTEAFF
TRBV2	CASSPLPANYGYTF
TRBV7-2	CASSSRLRGPNTEAFF
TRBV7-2	CASSRTGDYTF
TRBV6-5	CASSYQGQGGGEQYF
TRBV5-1	CASSLEGQATPDYGYTF
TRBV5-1	CASSRDGDSYNEQFF
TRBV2	CASGAFSTDTQYF
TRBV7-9	CASSLATGTGLQETQYF
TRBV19	CASSTRDRGQNQPQHF
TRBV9	CASSTGVGYTF
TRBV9	CASGKDSRAHTGELFF
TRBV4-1	CASSQDQGATYGYTF
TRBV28	CASSRTGPYEQYF
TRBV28	CASSLVGNSPLHF
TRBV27	CASSLQTPGDSGSYEQYF
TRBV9	CASSVNTGETQYF
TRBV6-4	CASSDSIHPGYNEQFF
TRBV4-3	CASSQHGAGATEAFF
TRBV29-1	CSVAGILTDTQYF
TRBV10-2	CASSEQTGGTEAFF
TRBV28	CATGDRSITQTSTDTQYF
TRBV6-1	CASSDTRRTEAFF
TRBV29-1	CSVGQVKNQPQHF
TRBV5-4	CASSLGTSGGLETQYF
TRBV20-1	CSADRDNDYTF
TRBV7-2	CASSLRTSGTYEQYF
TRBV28	CASSASGTSTDTQYF
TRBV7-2	CASSLGAGQGTGELFF
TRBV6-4	CASSSSGGLTDTQYF
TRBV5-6	CASSLAGNTEAFF
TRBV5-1	CASSSGGWSTEAFF
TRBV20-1	CSASPGYGYTF
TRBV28	CASNLVGNYGYTF
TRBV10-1	CASSESTLTDTQYF
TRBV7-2	CASSSMLLQGETQYF
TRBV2	CASSPVAGGSLSQPQHF
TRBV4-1	CASSQEDRGRYEQYF
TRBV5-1	CASSPDGTSVYEQYF
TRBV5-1	CASSKGQGTTTNEKLFF